The clone carrying this T cell receptor (beta chain) was seen at least ten times. Antigen: not known. Amplification of TCR beta CDR3 regions was performed using RNA transcripts as template. The TCR CDR3 first-round RT-PCR relied on the HTBI primer set. TCRdb ran MiXCR on the multiplex PCR reads and lists one entry per CDR3 protein. The repertoire includes some 760,000 distinct CDR3 sequences, approximately 14% of them detected once, and 10% sits in the top ten. PBMCs were sourced from approximately 9 ml fresh peripheral blood. The CDR3 has 17 residues. Looked up from germline, CDR1 is MNHEY and CDR2 is SVGEGT. Deletions cut 2 bases from V and 4 bases from J, with 20 bases between. These data are taken from a study of T cells in Graves' hyperthyroidism and ophthalmopathy. General study findings and limits: Most expanded thyroid clonotypes above 0.001 recurred in blood.

The clonotype was recovered from a woman aged 18-29 years with Graves' hyperthyroidism. This sequence joins TRBV6-2 or TRBV6-3 and TRBJ1-2; D is unresolved. The sample taken for sequencing was blood. CDR3 DNA: TGTGCCAGCAGTTACCAACGGCGAAACAAAAAACTCTATGGCTACACCTTC. This sequence encodes CASSYQRRNKKLYGYTF.